The rows below give T cell receptor beta chains drawn from one sample of a study of blood T cell repertoires in COVID-19. Method: immunoSEQ multiplex PCR; TCRdb's copy keeps in-frame clones and lacks some. The table lists more than 200,000 clones, 88% of them singletons. The sequencing input was peripheral blood. Receptors originate from a man in his 70s with acute or convalescent COVID-19. Both conserved end residues are part of each CDR3. The order of the fields is D gene, CDR3 length, J gene, V gene, clone size, CDR3 DNA, CDR3 protein. The D gene is left open where the match is weak. Rows give clone size only sometimes, using once, few, many, or a class for an expanded clone.

NA | 17 | TRBJ2-3 | TRBV5-1 | once | TGCGCCAGCAGCTCAATACCCAGGGGGGTGAAGGCAGATACGCAGTATTTT | CASSSIPRGVKADTQYF
NA | 16 | TRBJ2-2 | TRBV4-1 | NA | TGCGCCAGCAGCCAAGGAGGAGGGTTGAACACCGGGGAGCTGTTTTTT | CASSQGGGLNTGELFF
NA | 11 | TRBJ2-7 | TRBV6-5 | NA | TGTGCCAGCAATCGGGCCTACGAGCAGTACTTC | CASNRAYEQYF
TRBD1 | 18 | TRBJ1-5 | TRBV6-2/TRBV6-3 | NA | TGTGCCAGCAGTTTTTTATCGGGGACAGTGAGGCTCGGACAGCCCCAGCATTTT | CASSFLSGTVRLGQPQHF
NA | 13 | TRBJ2-1 | TRBV6-5 | once | TGTGCCAGCGTCTTAGGGGTGTCAAATGAGCAGTTCTTC | CASVLGVSNEQFF
TRBD1 | 13 | TRBJ2-7 | TRBV14 | NA | TGTGCCAGCAGTCCACAGGGGGCTGGCGAGCAGTACTTC | CASSPQGAGEQYF
NA | 18 | TRBJ2-1 | TRBV21-1 | NA | TGTGCCAGCAGACCCACCGGGACAGGGGGGCGAAACACCAATGAGCAGTTCTTC | CASRPTGTGGRNTNEQFF
NA | 15 | TRBJ2-6 | TRBV28 | NA | TGTGCCAGCACCTACTCGGGGGCTGGGGCCAACGTCCTGACTTTC | CASTYSGAGANVLTF
NA | 15 | TRBJ2-5 | TRBV6-4 | NA | TGTGCCAGCACCTCACAAGGTCCACGGGGAGAGACCCAGTACTTC | CASTSQGPRGETQYF
TRBD1 | 14 | TRBJ2-5 | TRBV6-6 | NA | TGTGCCAGCAGTTGGACAGGGGGTCAGGAGACCCAGTACTTC | CASSWTGGQETQYF
TRBD1 | 17 | TRBJ2-7 | TRBV7-2 | NA | TGTGCCAGCAGCGTTACCGGGACAGGATCTTACTCCTACGAGCAGTACTTC | CASSVTGTGSYSYEQYF
NA | 17 | TRBJ1-2 | TRBV18 | NA | TGTGCCAGCTCTGTTACAAACGACAACAGGGCCGCCTATGGCTACACCTTC | CASSVTNDNRAAYGYTF
TRBD2 | 15 | TRBJ2-1 | TRBV7-2 | NA | TGTGCCAGCAGCCTCTCTAGCGGGCGTTACAATGAGCAGTTCTTC | CASSLSSGRYNEQFF
TRBD1 | 16 | TRBJ2-5 | TRBV11-3 | NA | TGTGCCAGCAGCTCCGCCGGACAGGGGACGCAAGAGACCCAGTACTTC | CASSSAGQGTQETQYF
TRBD1 | 13 | TRBJ1-2 | TRBV6-5 | many | TGTGCCAGCAGTTACACAGGGGTCGATGGCTACACCTTC | CASSYTGVDGYTF
NA | 18 | TRBJ2-7 | TRBV1 | NA | TGCACCAGGTGCCCATCCGGGACTAGCGGGAGGGCCACCTACGAGCAGTACTTC | CTRCPSGTSGRATYEQYF